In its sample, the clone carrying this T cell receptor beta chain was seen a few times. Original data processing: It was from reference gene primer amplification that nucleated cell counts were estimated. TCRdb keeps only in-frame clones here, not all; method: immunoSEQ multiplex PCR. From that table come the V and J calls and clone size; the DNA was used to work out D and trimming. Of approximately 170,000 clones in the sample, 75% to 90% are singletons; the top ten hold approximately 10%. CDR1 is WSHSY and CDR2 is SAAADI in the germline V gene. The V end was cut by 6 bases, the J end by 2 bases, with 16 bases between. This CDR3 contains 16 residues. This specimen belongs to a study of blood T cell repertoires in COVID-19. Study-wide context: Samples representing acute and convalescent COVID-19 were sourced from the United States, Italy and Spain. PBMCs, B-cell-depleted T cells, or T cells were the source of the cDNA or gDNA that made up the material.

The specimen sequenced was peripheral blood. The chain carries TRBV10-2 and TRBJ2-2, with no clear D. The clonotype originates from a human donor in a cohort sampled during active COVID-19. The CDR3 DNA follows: TGCGCCAGCAGAAAACGAGCGCGCCGTAACACCGGGGAGCTGTTTTTT. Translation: CASRKRARRNTGELFF.